A selection of T cell receptor beta chains follows, all from one sample in a study of blood T cell repertoires in COVID-19. Only in-frame clones appear in the TCRdb table, and some are missing; sequencing was by immunoSEQ multiplex PCR. The table lists about 190,000 clones, around 85% of them singletons, with less than 1.5% in the top ten. The sample taken for sequencing was peripheral blood. The receptor source for this set is a man aged 25-45 years with acute or convalescent COVID-19. CDR3s leave out the opening cysteine and the closing phenylalanine or tryptophan.

>TRBV19|TRBJ1-2
ASSTTTGYGYT
>TRBV7-2|TRBJ2-1
ASSLDVASGDAGWF
>TRBV2|TRBJ1-4
ASRPTGGNNEKLF
>TRBV28|TRBJ2-3
ASSPTGVLADTQY
>TRBV7-8|TRBJ2-7
ASSLPQGAVEQY
>TRBV5-6|TRBJ2-3
ASSSRDYTDTQY
>TRBV7-8|TRBJ2-7
ASILGSRSGGAEQY
>TRBV28|TRBJ2-1
ASTPGLQANEQF
>TRBV19|TRBJ1-3
ASSPWTVNTIY
>TRBV7-2|TRBJ1-5
ASSPQGARNQPQH
>TRBV9|TRBJ1-1
ASSRGGMNTEAF
>TRBV7-2|TRBJ2-3
ASSPQGTITDTQY
>TRBV12-5|TRBJ1-4
ASGFPDSGGYEKLF
>TRBV28|TRBJ1-4
ASMRDSGAKLF